This record covers a single TCR beta chain. This sample was included in a study of cytomegalovirus exposure and HLA in healthy donors. The PCR used 60 Vbeta and 13 Jbeta primers. Per the authors' pipeline: Tens of millions of unique TCR beta chains, 9 million to 11 million shared, were counted in a later analysis. Libraries were prepared by immunoSEQ multiplex PCR; TCRdb keeps only in-frame clonotypes and omits some of them. The V and J calls and clone size were taken over from that table, and D and trimming were inferred from the DNA. The table records almost 200,000 clones, roughly 72% of them present only once. Germline assignment: CDR1 ENHRY and CDR2 SYGVKD. J was trimmed by 8 bases and V by 7 bases; bases with no gene match: 5. CDR3 length equals 12 residues.

The source is a man aged 30 to 45 in good health and CMV-seronegative. The chain couples TRBV10-3 to TRBJ2-1; 7 bases agree with TRBD2. The sample consisted of PBMCs. In DNA, the CDR3 is TGTGCCATCAAGGCTAGCGGCGATGAGCAGTTCTTC. Translated, it gives CAIKASGDEQFF.